Sequencing of this TCR beta chain was carried out in a study of control samples from healthy donors and cancer patients. Generated by immunoSEQ multiplex PCR, the TCRdb table keeps only in-frame clones and is missing some. The sample includes 150,000 or so clones, roughly 93% of them seen just once. The germline V and J ends were trimmed by 7 bases and 5 bases, with 24 bases remaining between them. The CDR3 consists of 16 residues. Per the germline V gene, CDR1 is SGHRS and CDR2 is YFSETQ. The chain joins TRBV5-1 to TRBJ1-2; D is uncertain. The sample taken for sequencing was blood. This clonotype was obtained from a man aged 18 to 29 in good health. The CDR3, as DNA: TGCGCCAGCCAACCGGGTGGGTTGTGGGAGAATTATGGCTACACCTTC. Protein: CASQPGGLWENYGYTF. Supplemented by reference TRBV5-1 and TRBJ1-2, the full variable domain reads KAGVTQTPRYLIKTRGQQVTLSCSPISGHRSVSWYQQTPGQGLQFLFEYFSETQRNKGNFPGRFSGRQFSNSRSEMNVSTLELGDSALYLCASQPGGLWENYGYTFGSGTRLTVV.